These T cell receptor beta chains were read from a single sample in a study of T-cell memory formation after mild COVID-19. One entry per CDR3 protein results from TCRdb running MiXCR on the 5' RACE reads. The sample includes roughly 480,000 distinct CDR3 sequences, 25% seen only once; the top ten take around 13%. Sequenced material: PBMCs or a T cell subset sorted from them (not recorded which). The receptors shown here come from an adult woman who had mild COVID-19 (a few samples of this study predate the infection). Cell type and time point are not known. The CDR3 runs from the conserved cysteine through the conserved F or W.

v_call | cdr3_length | cdr3_aa
TRBV7-9 | 16 | CASILWTGRQNHEQYF
TRBV7-3 | 14 | CASSLQSTAETQYF
TRBV6-1 | 15 | CASSSGTGSSNEQLF
TRBV7-2 | 13 | CASSRDSDEKLFF
TRBV7-9 | 16 | CASSLAGSGSSYEQYF
TRBV5-1 | 15 | CASSIGPGGGTEAFF
TRBV15 | 13 | CATSRAPLYEQYF
TRBV12-3/TRBV12-4 | 14 | CASRQISSGNTIYF
TRBV5-1 | 16 | CASSITVRTANTEAFF
TRBV24-1 | 13 | CATSDFTNYGYTF
TRBV12-3/TRBV12-4 | 16 | CASPGPREGSTDTQYF
TRBV6-5 | 14 | CASRLRAGGTEAFF
TRBV24-1 | 11 | CATSVGGEQYF
TRBV24-1 | 16 | CATSDTTSGGGNEQFF
TRBV5-1 | 12 | CASSFGEETQYF
TRBV7-6 | 16 | CASSVDGTSGRGPQYF
TRBV7-9 | 18 | CASSSQDGRLALNYGYTF
TRBV6-5 | 14 | CASSPGWKDQPQHF
TRBV4-3 | 16 | CASSQAGTRIFYEQYF
TRBV5-1 | 21 | CASSLGEPRSVAGLPYNEQFF
TRBV7-2 | 15 | CASRGIRGRIGELFF
TRBV20-1 | 14 | CSAQEGQGPYEQYF
TRBV5-5 | 14 | CASSPGRVNTEAFF
TRBV5-1 | 17 | CASSPRGFYRGTDTQYF
TRBV5-1 | 16 | CASSLEAGGIPGELFF
TRBV27 | 16 | CATRLAGGSGANVLTF
TRBV2 | 16 | CASRPQGASGNTEAFF
TRBV7-9 | 15 | CASSLDRQELRGYTF
TRBV15 | 13 | CATSYVDSSGQYF
TRBV4-2 | 14 | CASSQDERVQPQHF
TRBV7-8 | 15 | CASSLRTSGSYEQYF
TRBV4-1 | 14 | CASSQGEFNYGYTF
TRBV29-1 | 11 | CSVDLYNEQFF
TRBV14 | 15 | CASRLGTGGRHEQFF
TRBV12-3/TRBV12-4 | 14 | CASTHRGWNYGYTF
TRBV5-1 | 14 | CASSLGDRATVEYF
TRBV12-3/TRBV12-4 | 15 | CASTQRGQGIETQYF
TRBV5-1 | 17 | CASSLGPRIAGVGEQFF
TRBV4-2 | 17 | CASSPSGLAGNTGELFF
TRBV6-6 | 13 | CASSFLAANEQFF
TRBV24-1 | 13 | CATSDPPNYEQYF
TRBV6-1 | 14 | CASSERGSGQPQHF
TRBV2 | 16 | CASSDTSGGNYNEQFF
TRBV9 | 14 | CASSRGQGSYGYTF
TRBV19 | 18 | CASSGGTGRRTLNTEAFF
TRBV6-1 | 14 | CASSDGGGNQPQHF
TRBV2 | 15 | CASRETDYRYNEQFF
TRBV11-2 | 15 | CASSLGDSFRREQFF
TRBV11-2 | 14 | CASSLEWGTTEAFF
TRBV24-1 | 15 | CATSSSGGSTDTQYF
TRBV20-1 | 15 | CSAREGLVPYNEQFF
TRBV18 | 19 | CASSPSRSYRVGLHNEQFF
TRBV20-1 | 12 | CSASPSNTEAFF
TRBV7-7 | 16 | CASSPGGLAHQETQYF
TRBV2 | 20 | CASLTIRGLAGGKRANEQFF